This TCR beta chain was identified during a study of response to subunit inactivated influenza vaccine. TCRdb re-derived calls from the RT-PCR reads in MiXCR, one entry per CDR3 protein. This table has roughly 710,000 distinct CDR3 sequences, about 14% appearing once. After removal of 2 bases from V and 9 bases from J, the junction contained 11 bases not matched to a gene. The germline gives CDR1 KGHDR, CDR2 SFDVKD. CDR3 size: 17 residues. This chain joins TRBV24-1 and TRBJ2-3; 12 bases are a match to TRBD2. The sequencing used PBMCs from blood, collected around 15 days before vaccination. This TCR was recovered from a man in his fifties or sixties who received an inactivated influenza vaccine. In nucleotides, the CDR3 is TGTGCCACCAGTGATTGGACTAGCGGGGAGCTGTTGAAGACGCAGTATTTT. Its translation is CATSDWTSGELLKTQYF.